This TCR beta chain derives from a study of metastatic and nonmetastatic thyroid tumors (dated by TCRdb to 2018 to 2021). Turning to the overall study: Repertoires from peripheral blood and from tumor or nodule tissue samples of malignant and benign thyroid patients were compared.

Inclusive of the bounding cysteine and phenylalanine, the CDR3 is 13 residues long. The CDR3 DNA has 39 bases and is translated from base 1. CDR1 and CDR2 are read off the germline V gene as SGHRS and YFSETQ. Between the V and J ends, shortened by 0 bases and 6 bases respectively, the junction contains 8 bases. No treatment had been received by any patient before thyroid surgery. The study retrospectively analysed patient clinical samples collected from the early 2010s to the late 2010s using T-cell receptor beta sequencing. About this clone: The antigen it recognizes is unknown. Within one base of it there is no much larger clone, and no base qualities were kept.

The method was PCR. Data came from an Illumina HiSeq 4000. High-throughput sequencing was used to profile the TCR beta-chain CDR3 region of each patient. As for how the authors treated the data: A classifier to discriminate distant-metastatic papillary thyroid cancer patients was built from CDR3 differences across clinicopathological groups. To measure repertoire diversity the researchers used the Shannon index, while the Morisita-Horn index served to gauge how similar the tumor and blood repertoires were. The public reads were reprocessed in TCRdb via fastp at Q25 and MiXCR, keeping in-frame beta chains. The V and J calls reflect TCRdb's pipeline rather than the authors' work. In all, the sample holds 20,000 to 25,000 clones, and 20% of those were seen once. The ten largest clonotypes hold roughly 28% of the sample. Overall study results and their limits: TCR beta diversity was reported as significantly higher in malignant tumors than in benign nodules, in both blood and tumor samples.

The V and J genes are TRBV5-1 and TRBJ2-3, with no confidently assigned D gene. Sequencing was performed on blood. This TCR was sampled from a female donor with papillary thyroid cancer or a benign thyroid nodule (not recorded which). Some clones in this sample may be carry-over from other donors' samples. Here the CDR3 is given as CASSLALRDTQYF. The DNA is as follows: TGCGCCAGCAGCTTGGCTCTGCGGGATACGCAGTATTTT.